This T cell receptor beta chain was recovered during a study of T cell responses to AZD1222 COVID-19 vaccine. Sequencing was performed with immunoSEQ multiplex PCR; in TCRdb, only in-frame clones are kept and a portion is missing. The data show around 83,000 clones, about nine tenths seen once. Losses at the gene ends were 4 bases for V and 5 bases for J; bases not matched to a gene: 7. CDR1 is SGHNT, CDR2 YYREEE, per germline (reference sequence). CDR3 size: 14 residues. The chain is built from TRBV5-4 and TRBJ2-5, with 8 bases identical to TRBD2. Sequenced here: peripheral blood, sampled 28 days after the second AZD1222 dose. This TCR derives from an adult who received the AZD1222 COVID-19 vaccine. The CDR3 sequence is CASSEAGARETQYF. The DNA of the CDR3 is TGTGCCAGCAGCGAAGCGGGGGCCAGGGAGACCCAGTACTTC.